The present entry profiles one T cell receptor beta chain with its context. This CDR3 has 16 amino acids. V lost 0 bases to trimming and J lost 7 bases, with 17 bases between them. CDR1 SGDLS and CDR2 YYNGEE come from the germline V gene. Sequenced by immunoSEQ multiplex PCR; TCRdb stores in-frame clones only, minus some. This table holds 150,000 to 200,000 clones, around 91% found once. The record originates from a study of blood T cell repertoires in COVID-19. The rearrangement uses TRBV9 and TRBJ2-1; maybe TRBD2 (6 bases). This clonotype was obtained from a man aged 50 to 60 with acute or convalescent COVID-19. The source material was peripheral blood. The CDR3: CASSVVAGPGENEQFF. In nucleotides, the CDR3 is TGTGCCAGCAGCGTAGTCGCAGGGCCGGGGGAGAATGAGCAGTTCTTC.